One and the same sample provided the 6 T cell receptor beta chains below, sequenced in a study of patients and donors after allogeneic stem cell transplantation. Each CDR3 protein gets one entry after TCRdb re-called the RT-PCR reads with MiXCR. The sample carries 85,000 to 90,000 distinct CDR3 sequences, roughly 48% recorded once. Sample: blood, either unsorted or a sorted T cell fraction (not recorded which). These receptors were taken from a human donor who was either an allogeneic HSCT recipient or a stem cell or donor lymphocyte infusion donor (not recorded which). It is not recorded whose cells these are; they may come from a transplant donor.

The chain combines TRBV5-1 with TRBJ1-3, with TRBD1 as a possible D gene (6 bases). CDR1 SGHRS and CDR2 YFSETQ come from the germline V gene. The CDR3 is 16 amino acids. V lost 4 bases, J lost 0 bases, and 14 bases lay in between. The DNA for the CDR3 is TGCGCCAGCAGCATACAGGGACTACCCTCTGGAAACACCATATATTTT. As protein: CASSIQGLPSGNTIYF.

The J gene is TRBJ1-2, the V gene TRBV13; D is perhaps TRBD1 (5 bases). Germline V gives CDR1 PRHDT, CDR2 FYEKMQ (reference sequence). V lost 8 bases and J 3 bases, leaving 16 bases between the germline ends. The CDR3 consists of 14 residues. The CDR3 spells CASLGDRGYYGYTF. Written as DNA, the CDR3 is TGTGCCAGCCTCGGGGACCGAGGTTACTATGGCTACACCTTC.

This clonotype occurred a few times. The chain joins TRBV25-1 to TRBJ1-1; 7 bases align to TRBD1. This CDR3 region has 11 residues. The V and J ends lost 6 bases and 7 bases, in that order; junction bases with no gene match: 2. Germline V gene data show CDR1 as MGHDK and CDR2 as SYGVNS. The CDR3 DNA sequence: TGTGCCAGCAGAGACAGGGTTGAAGCTTTCTTT. Translated, it gives CASRDRVEAFF.

The rearrangement uses TRBV4-3 and TRBJ2-3; 9 nucleotides match TRBD2. This CDR3 contains 16 residues. The V and J ends lost 1 base and 2 bases, in that order; junction bases with no gene match: 4. Looked up from germline, CDR1 is LGHNA and CDR2 is YSLEER. The CDR3 loop is CASSQVSGRSTDTQYF. The CDR3 DNA reads TGCGCCAGCAGCCAAGTTAGCGGGAGATCCACAGATACGCAGTATTTT.

This clonotype turned up a few times. The genes are TRBV5-1 and TRBJ1-5; 8 bases fit TRBD1. Trimming at V came to 4 bases and at J to 7 bases, leaving 7 bases not matched to a gene. CDR3 length: 14 amino acids. In germline, CDR1 is SGHRS, CDR2 YFSETQ. The CDR3 DNA sequence: TGCGCCAGCAGCCCCGACAGGGGATCACAGCCCCAGCATTTT. As protein: CASSPDRGSQPQHF.

This sequence joins TRBV29-1 and TRBJ1-2; 8 nucleotides line up with TRBD1. The CDR3 runs 13 residues. The germline V gene has CDR1 SQVTM and CDR2 ANQGSEA. The V and J ends lost 8 bases and 6 bases, in that order; junction bases with no gene match: 11. The CDR3 reads CSPRGQGANGYTF. DNA of the CDR3: TGCAGCCCCCGGGGGCAGGGGGCAAATGGCTACACCTTC.